The subject of this entry is one TCR beta chain. Its antigen remains unidentified. These data belong to a study of T-cell reconstitution after alpha-beta-depleted transplantation in children. The V end was cut by 2 bases, the J end by 6 bases, with 14 bases between. The CDR3 is made up of 14 amino acids. Preparing the TCRbeta library involved the use of unique molecular identifiers. TCRdb used MiXCR to reprocess the PCR reads, holding one entry per CDR3 protein. The data contain approximately 1,000,000 distinct CDR3 sequences, under 30% of them singletons. Study-level findings and limits: T-cell numbers and diversity one year post-transplant derived largely from freshly generated T cells. The study traced high day-60 TCRbeta diversity in some patients to surviving recipient T cells and thymic progenitors.

The rearrangement links TRBV12-3 or TRBV12-4 to TRBJ2-7; D unclear. The material sequenced was PBMCs, mostly from graft donor cells, taken 360 days after TCRalphabeta/CD19-depleted stem cell transplant. This clonotype originated in a boy under two years old who had a stem cell transplant for SCID, so the T cells may come from the graft donor. The CDR3 reads CASSLSPPGFEQYF. CDR3 DNA sequence: TGTGCCAGCAGTTTATCTCCCCCCGGGTTCGAGCAGTACTTC.